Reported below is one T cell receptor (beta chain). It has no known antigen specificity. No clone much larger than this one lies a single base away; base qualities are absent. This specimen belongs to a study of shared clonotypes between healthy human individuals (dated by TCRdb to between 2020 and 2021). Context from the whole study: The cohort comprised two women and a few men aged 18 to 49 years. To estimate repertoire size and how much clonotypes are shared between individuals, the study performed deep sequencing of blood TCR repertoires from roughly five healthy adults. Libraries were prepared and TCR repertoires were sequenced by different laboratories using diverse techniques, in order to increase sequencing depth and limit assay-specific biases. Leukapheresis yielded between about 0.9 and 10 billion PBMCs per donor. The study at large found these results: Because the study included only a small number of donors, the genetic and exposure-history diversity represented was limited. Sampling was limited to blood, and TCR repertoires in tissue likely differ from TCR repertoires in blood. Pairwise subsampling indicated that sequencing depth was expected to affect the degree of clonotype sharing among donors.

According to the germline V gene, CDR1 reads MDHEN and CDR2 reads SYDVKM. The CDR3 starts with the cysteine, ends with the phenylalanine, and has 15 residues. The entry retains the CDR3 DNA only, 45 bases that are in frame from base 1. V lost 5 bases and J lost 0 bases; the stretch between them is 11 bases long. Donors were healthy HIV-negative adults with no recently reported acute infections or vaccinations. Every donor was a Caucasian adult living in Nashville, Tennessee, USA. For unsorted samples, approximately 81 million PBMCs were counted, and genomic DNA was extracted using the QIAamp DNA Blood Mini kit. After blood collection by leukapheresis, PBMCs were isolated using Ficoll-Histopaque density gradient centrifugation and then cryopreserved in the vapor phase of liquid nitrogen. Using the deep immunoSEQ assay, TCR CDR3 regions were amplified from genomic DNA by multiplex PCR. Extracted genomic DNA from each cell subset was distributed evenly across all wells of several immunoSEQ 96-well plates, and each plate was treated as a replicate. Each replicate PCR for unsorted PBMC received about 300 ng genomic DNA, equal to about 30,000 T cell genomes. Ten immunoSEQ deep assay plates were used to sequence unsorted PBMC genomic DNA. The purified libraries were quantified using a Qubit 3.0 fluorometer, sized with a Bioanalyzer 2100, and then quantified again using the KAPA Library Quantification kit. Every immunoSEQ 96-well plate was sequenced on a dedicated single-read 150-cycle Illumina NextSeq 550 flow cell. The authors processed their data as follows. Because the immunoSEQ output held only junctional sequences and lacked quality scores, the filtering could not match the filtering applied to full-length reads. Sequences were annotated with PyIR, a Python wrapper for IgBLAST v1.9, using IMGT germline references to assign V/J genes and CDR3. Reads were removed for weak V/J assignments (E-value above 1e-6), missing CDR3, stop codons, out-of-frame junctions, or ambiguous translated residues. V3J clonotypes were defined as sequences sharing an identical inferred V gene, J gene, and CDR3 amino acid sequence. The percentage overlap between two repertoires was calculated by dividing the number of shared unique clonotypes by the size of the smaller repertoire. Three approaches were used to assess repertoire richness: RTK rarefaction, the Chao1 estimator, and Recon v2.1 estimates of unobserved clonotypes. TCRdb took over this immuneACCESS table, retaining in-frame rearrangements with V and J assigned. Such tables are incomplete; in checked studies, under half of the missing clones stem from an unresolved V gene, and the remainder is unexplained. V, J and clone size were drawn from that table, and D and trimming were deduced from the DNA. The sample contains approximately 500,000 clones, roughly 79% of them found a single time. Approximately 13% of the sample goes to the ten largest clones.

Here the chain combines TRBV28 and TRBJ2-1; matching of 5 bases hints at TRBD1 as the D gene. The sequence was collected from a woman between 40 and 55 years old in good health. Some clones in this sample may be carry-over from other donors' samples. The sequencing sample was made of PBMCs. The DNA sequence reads TGTGCCAGCAGTGAAACAGGAAGCTCCTACAATGAGCAGTTCTTC. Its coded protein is CASSETGSSYNEQFF.